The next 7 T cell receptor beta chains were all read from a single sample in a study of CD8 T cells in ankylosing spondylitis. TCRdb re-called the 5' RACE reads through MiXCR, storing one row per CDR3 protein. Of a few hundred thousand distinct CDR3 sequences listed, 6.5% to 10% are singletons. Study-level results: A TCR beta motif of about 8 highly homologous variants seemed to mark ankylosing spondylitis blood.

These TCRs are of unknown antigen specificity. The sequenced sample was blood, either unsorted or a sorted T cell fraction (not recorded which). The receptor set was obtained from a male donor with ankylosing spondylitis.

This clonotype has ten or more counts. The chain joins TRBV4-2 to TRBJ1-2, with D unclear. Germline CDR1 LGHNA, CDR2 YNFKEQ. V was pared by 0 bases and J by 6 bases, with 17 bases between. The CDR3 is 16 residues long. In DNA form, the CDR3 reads TGTGCCAGCAGCCAAGAATGGACGGAAAAAAGGAATGGCTACACCTTC. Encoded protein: CASSQEWTEKRNGYTF.

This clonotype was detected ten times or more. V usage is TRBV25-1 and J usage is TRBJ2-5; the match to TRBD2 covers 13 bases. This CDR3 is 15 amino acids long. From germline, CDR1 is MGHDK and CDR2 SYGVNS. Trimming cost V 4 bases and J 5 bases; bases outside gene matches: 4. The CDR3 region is CASSVGLAGVETQYF. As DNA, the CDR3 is TGTGCCAGCAGTGTAGGACTAGCGGGAGTGGAGACCCAGTACTTC.

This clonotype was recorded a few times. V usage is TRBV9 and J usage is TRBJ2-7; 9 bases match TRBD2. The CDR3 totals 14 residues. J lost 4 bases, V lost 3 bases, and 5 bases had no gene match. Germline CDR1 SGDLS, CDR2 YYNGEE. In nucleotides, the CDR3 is TGTGCCAGCAGCGCTCGGGCGGGAGGGTACGAGCAGTACTTC. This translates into CASSARAGGYEQYF.

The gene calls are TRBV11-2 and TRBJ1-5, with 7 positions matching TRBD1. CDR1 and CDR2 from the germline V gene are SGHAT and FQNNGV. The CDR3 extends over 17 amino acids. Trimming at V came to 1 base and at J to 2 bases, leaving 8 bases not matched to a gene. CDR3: CASSLGPYRGGNQPQHF. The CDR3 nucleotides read TGTGCCAGCAGCTTAGGGCCCTACAGGGGTGGCAATCAGCCCCAGCATTTT.

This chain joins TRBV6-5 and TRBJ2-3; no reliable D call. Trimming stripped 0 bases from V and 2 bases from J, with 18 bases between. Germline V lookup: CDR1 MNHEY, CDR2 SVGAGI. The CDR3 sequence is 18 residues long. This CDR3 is CASSYSRRANGDTDTQYF. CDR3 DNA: TGTGCCAGCAGTTACTCGAGGCGTGCGAATGGGGACACAGATACGCAGTATTTT.

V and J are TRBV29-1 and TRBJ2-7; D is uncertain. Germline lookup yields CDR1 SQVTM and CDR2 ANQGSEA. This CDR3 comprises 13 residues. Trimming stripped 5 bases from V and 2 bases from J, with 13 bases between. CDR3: CSVLGASPYEQYF. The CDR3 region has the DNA TGCAGCGTTCTAGGTGCCAGTCCCTACGAGCAGTACTTC.

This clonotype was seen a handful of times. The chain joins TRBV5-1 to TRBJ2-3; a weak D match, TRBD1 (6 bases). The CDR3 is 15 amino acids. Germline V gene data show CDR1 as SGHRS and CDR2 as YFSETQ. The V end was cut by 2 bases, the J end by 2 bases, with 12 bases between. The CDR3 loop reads CASSLQGSNTDTQYF. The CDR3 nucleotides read TGCGCCAGCAGCTTACAGGGTTCCAACACAGATACGCAGTATTTT.